This T cell receptor beta chain was sequenced in a study of identical twins. This clonotype was recorded many times. What it binds is not known. V shed 4 bases and J shed 4 bases, with 13 bases lying between them. The CDR3 sequence is 14 residues long. Germline V gene sequence: CDR1 MNHEY, CDR2 SMNVEV (reference sequence). Regarding the study as a whole: Insertions were fewer in abundant cord blood beta clonotypes, whereas memory repertoires showed none of this pattern.

TCRdb ran MiXCR on the 5' RACE reads and lists one entry per CDR3 protein. The table lists fewer than 250,000 distinct CDR3 sequences, 7% to 8.5% of them singletons, with approximately 5.4% in the top ten. The sample was also linked to a second study, of yellow fever vaccine responses in identical twins.

The chain uses TRBV27 and TRBJ2-5; D is perhaps TRBD2 (5 bases). Material for sequencing was CD8+ T cells sorted from blood. The source of this sequence is a woman between 18 and 29 years old in good health. CDR3 coding DNA: TGTGCCAGCAGTTACGGTTCGGGAATAGAGACCCAGTACTTC. Translating gives CASSYGSGIETQYF.